One sample yielded the 32 T cell receptor beta chains listed below, sequenced in a study of cytomegalovirus exposure and HLA in healthy donors. Libraries were prepared by immunoSEQ multiplex PCR; TCRdb keeps only in-frame clonotypes and omits some of them. The table shows roughly 300,000 clones, with about nine tenths occurring only once. The specimen was PBMCs. Receptor source: a woman in her 30s in good health and CMV-seropositive.

The chain is built from TRBV11-2 and TRBJ2-5, with D hard to call. CDR1 SGHAT and CDR2 FQNNGV come from the germline V gene. CDR3 size: 17 residues. Trimming pared 2 bases from V and 5 bases from J, leaving 21 bases between. Here the CDR3 reads CASSLTLGSGPRETQYF. The CDR3 region has the DNA TGTGCCAGCAGCTTAACGCTTGGTTCGGGCCCCCGGGAGACCCAGTACTTC.

The gene calls are TRBV4-1 and TRBJ2-2; 8 bases are a match to TRBD2. The germline CDR1 and CDR2 sequences are MGHRA and YSYEKL. The trim removed 4 bases at V and 4 bases at J, leaving 5 bases unmatched. The CDR3 consists of 15 residues. The CDR3 region is CASSPGAGVTGELFF. The DNA for the CDR3 is TGCGCCAGCAGCCCGGGAGCGGGGGTCACCGGGGAGCTGTTTTTT.

The chain links TRBV28 to TRBJ2-7; perhaps TRBD1 as D (5 bases). Germline V gene sequence: CDR1 MDHEN, CDR2 SYDVKM. This CDR3 is built from 16 residues. The V gene lost 4 bases and the J gene lost 6 bases, with 22 bases spanning the gap. CDR3 residues: CASSSYPMSGIPEQYF. In DNA form, the CDR3 reads TGTGCCAGCAGTTCATACCCGATGTCAGGGATCCCCGAGCAGTACTTC.

V gene TRBV13 combines with J gene TRBJ1-1, with TRBD1 as a possible D gene (5 bases). V lost 4 bases, J lost 10 bases, and 16 bases lay in between. Germline loops: CDR1 PRHDT, CDR2 FYEKMQ (reference sequence). There are 13 residues in the CDR3. This CDR3 reads CASSSNRRGTAFF. The CDR3 DNA is TGTGCCAGCAGCTCGAACAGGAGAGGGACAGCTTTCTTT.

The chain joins TRBV6-5 to TRBJ1-1; perhaps TRBD1 as D (5 bases). The CDR3 extends over 13 amino acids. In germline, CDR1 is MNHEY, CDR2 SVGAGI. The V and J ends lost 3 bases and 5 bases respectively, with 10 bases between them. In DNA, the CDR3 is TGTGCCAGCAGTTATCAGGGTGAGACTGAAGCTTTCTTT. It encodes CASSYQGETEAFF.

The V call is TRBV6-5, the J call TRBJ1-3; possibly TRBD1 for D (6 bases). Germline V lookup: CDR1 MNHEY, CDR2 SVGAGI. V dropped 5 bases and J dropped 2 bases, with 10 bases sitting between them. The length of the CDR3 is 14 residues. Here the CDR3 DNA reads TGTGCCAGCAGTGGTAGGGGGGCTGGAAACACCATATATTTT. Its translation is CASSGRGAGNTIYF.

The V call is TRBV7-7, the J call TRBJ2-2; 14 nucleotides match TRBD2. Germline loops: CDR1 SSHAT, CDR2 FNYEAQ (reference sequence). Unmatched junction bases numbered 5, after V lost 1 base and J lost 4 bases. This CDR3 contains 18 residues. In nucleotides, the CDR3 is TGTGCCAGCAGCTTAGGCGGGACTAGCGGGAGTGGCACCGGGGAGCTGTTTTTT. This sequence encodes CASSLGGTSGSGTGELFF.

The V gene is TRBV19, the J gene TRBJ2-7, with TRBD1 identical over 9 bases. Trimming took 1 base from V and 5 from J; bases not matched to a gene: 3. The germline CDR1 and CDR2 sequences are LNHDA and SQIVND (reference sequence). CDR3 length: 14 amino acids. CDR3 DNA sequence: TGTGCCAGTAGTATAGTCGGGACAGGGAACGAGCAGTACTTC. It encodes CASSIVGTGNEQYF. Together with reference TRBV19 and TRBJ2-7, the CDR3 gives the full variable domain: DGGITQSPKYLFRKEGQNVTLSCEQNLNHDAMYWYRQDPGQGLRLIYYSQIVNDFQKGDIAEGYSVSREKKESFPLTVTSAQKNPTAFYLCASSIVGTGNEQYFGPGTRLTVT.

V is TRBV19 and J is TRBJ2-7, with D tentatively TRBD1 (5 bases). Germline V gives CDR1 LNHDA, CDR2 SQIVND (reference sequence). Trimming cost V 5 bases and J 4 bases, with 15 bases left between them. This CDR3 spans 14 amino acids. The CDR3 spells CASSQGANGYEQYF. DNA for the CDR3: TGTGCCAGTAGTCAAGGGGCCAACGGTTACGAGCAGTACTTC.

This rearrangement joins TRBV4-2 to TRBJ1-2, with D perhaps TRBD1 (5 bases). V gave up 7 bases and J gave up 0 bases, with 12 bases separating them. The CDR3 is 14 amino acids. Germline loops: CDR1 LGHNA, CDR2 YNFKEQ. CDR3 DNA: TGTGCCAGCAACCAGGGCGAAGCTAACTATGGCTACACCTTC. Translation gives CASNQGEANYGYTF.

This chain connects TRBV9 to TRBJ2-1; D is undetermined. The V gene lost 3 bases and the J gene lost 0 bases, with 16 bases spanning the gap. Germline CDR1 and CDR2: SGDLS and YYNGEE. The CDR3 length is 17 residues. The CDR3 DNA reads TGTGCCAGCAGCGCCCCCCGGAGAGCAACCTCCTACAATGAGCAGTTCTTC. Its protein is CASSAPRRATSYNEQFF. Full variable domain (rest looked up from reference TRBV9 and TRBJ2-1): DSGVTQTPKHLITATGQRVTLRCSPRSGDLSVYWYQQSLDQGLQFLIQYYNGEERAKGNILERFSAQQFPDLHSELNLSSLELGDSALYFCASSAPRRATSYNEQFFGPGTRLTVL.

J is TRBJ2-1 and V is TRBV2, with TRBD1 matching 8 bases. Germline CDR1 SNHLY, CDR2 FYNNEI. The CDR3 extends over 15 amino acids. The V and J ends lost 2 bases and 7 bases, in that order; junction bases with no gene match: 7. The CDR3 region is CASSERAGGWNEQFF. Written as DNA, the CDR3 is TGTGCCAGCAGTGAACGGGCAGGGGGCTGGAATGAGCAGTTCTTC. The full variable domain, its missing parts supplied by reference TRBV2 and TRBJ2-1, is EPEVTQTPSHQVTQMGQEVILRCVPISNHLYFYWYRQILGQKVEFLVSFYNNEISEKSEIFDDQFSVERPDGSNFTLKIRSTKLEDSAMYFCASSERAGGWNEQFFGPGTRLTVL.

The V gene is TRBV7-3, the J gene TRBJ2-3; weak D call: TRBD1 (6 bases). Germline values: CDR1 SGHTA, CDR2 FQGTGA. The V and J ends lost 5 bases and 8 bases respectively, with 20 bases between them. The CDR3 has 15 amino acids. The CDR3 region has the DNA TGTGCCAGCAGCAAACAGGGCTCCCCGATGAGTACGCAGTATTTT. Encoded protein: CASSKQGSPMSTQYF.

This sequence joins TRBV5-1 and TRBJ2-7; TRBD1 matches at 10 bases. Germline-derived CDR1 and CDR2 are SGHRS and YFSETQ. This CDR3 region has 15 residues. The trim removed 2 bases at V and 6 bases at J, leaving 8 bases unmatched. CDR3 DNA: TGCGCCAGCAGCTTTACCGGGACAGGGGAGACCGAGCAGTACTTC. This gives the protein CASSFTGTGETEQYF.

V and J are TRBV30 and TRBJ2-7, with 8 bases identical to TRBD2. The CDR3 contains 14 residues. The V gene end was trimmed by 1 base and the J gene end by 4 bases; junction bases not matched to a gene: 6. Germline V gene lookup returns CDR1 GTSNPN and CDR2 SVGIG (reference sequence). The CDR3 loop reads CAWSAASGPYEQYF. The CDR3 coding sequence is TGTGCCTGGAGTGCGGCTAGCGGGCCGTACGAGCAGTACTTC.

A few counts support this clone. The rearrangement joins TRBV19 to TRBJ2-1, with TRBD2 matching over 13 bases. The trim removed 3 bases at V and 10 bases at J, leaving 9 bases unmatched. Germline V gene data show CDR1 as LNHDA and CDR2 as SQIVND (reference sequence). The CDR3 extends over 16 amino acids. The CDR3 spells CASSIDGLAGVREQFF. DNA for the CDR3: TGTGCCAGTAGTATTGACGGACTAGCGGGAGTGAGGGAGCAGTTCTTC.

The chain uses TRBV7-2 and TRBJ1-2; 10 bases are shared with TRBD1. This CDR3 has 15 residues. V lost 5 bases and J lost 7; bases outside the gene matches: 10. Per the germline V gene, CDR1 is SGHTA and CDR2 is FQGNSA. The CDR3 sequence is CASSLRTGTGVGYTF. DNA of the CDR3: TGTGCCAGCAGCCTAAGAACCGGGACAGGGGTTGGCTACACCTTC.

The CDR3 DNA reads as TGTGCCAGCAATTTCGTGGGGGTCAATAATTCACCCCTCCACTTT. Translating it yields CASNFVGVNNSPLHF. This rearrangement joins TRBV6-5 to TRBJ1-6, with D tentatively TRBD1 (5 bases). V lost 7 bases and J lost 5, with 15 bases in between. Per the germline V gene, CDR1 is MNHEY and CDR2 is SVGAGI. The CDR3 has 15 amino acids.

The rearrangement links TRBV29-1 to TRBJ2-1, with 13 positions matching TRBD2. The trim removed 8 bases at V and 0 bases at J, leaving 13 bases unmatched. The CDR3 is 18 amino acids. Germline loops: CDR1 SQVTM, CDR2 ANQGSEA. CDR3 nucleotide sequence: TGCAGCACATGGGGACTAGCGGGGCCCGGCAGCTCCTACAATGAGCAGTTCTTC. As protein: CSTWGLAGPGSSYNEQFF.

The chain couples TRBV11-1 to TRBJ2-3, with TRBD2 identical over 16 bases. V dropped 5 bases and J dropped 6; count of bases not matched to a gene: 8. The CDR3 contains 17 residues. CDR1 is SGHAT, CDR2 FQDESV, per germline (reference sequence). CDR3 residues: CASSTPGLAGGQDTQYF. In DNA, the CDR3 is TGTGCCAGCAGCACACCGGGACTAGCGGGGGGGCAGGATACGCAGTATTTT.

Only one count was recorded for this clone. V and J are TRBV28 and TRBJ1-5; D not certain. Trimming left V 4 bases short and J 0 bases short, with 7 bases between. There are 14 residues in the CDR3. The germline gives CDR1 MDHEN, CDR2 SYDVKM. DNA of the CDR3: TGTGCCAGCAGTTCCTTTGGTAGCAATCAGCCCCAGCATTTT. Protein sequence: CASSSFGSNQPQHF.

Here the CDR3 reads CASSLGSEKLFF. The CDR3 coding sequence is TGTGCCAGCAGCTTAGGTAGCGAAAAACTGTTTTTT. The V gene is TRBV13, the J gene TRBJ1-4; D is ambiguous. The V end lost 0 bases, the J end lost 8 bases, and 4 bases lay between the germline ends. Germline V gives CDR1 PRHDT, CDR2 FYEKMQ (reference sequence). This CDR3 region has 12 residues. The full variable domain, in which reference TRBV13 and TRBJ1-4 provide the parts outside the CDR3, is AAGVIQSPRHLIKEKRETATLKCYPIPRHDTVYWYQQGPGQDPQFLISFYEKMQSDKGSIPDRFSAQQFSDYHSELNMSSLELGDSALYFCASSLGSEKLFFGSGTQLSVL.

The genes are TRBV28 and TRBJ1-1; possible D gene TRBD1, 6 bases. The V gene lost 5 bases and the J gene lost 8 bases, with 12 bases spanning the gap. CDR3 size: 12 residues. The germline V gene encodes CDR1 MDHEN and CDR2 SYDVKM. The CDR3 DNA reads TGTGCCAGCAGTACAACAGGGTTAGAAGCTTTCTTT. Protein sequence: CASSTTGLEAFF.

This chain joins TRBV6-5 and TRBJ1-2; TRBD1 might be the D (5 bases). Germline-derived CDR1 and CDR2 are MNHEY and SVGAGI. The CDR3 loop spans 11 amino acids. V shed 6 bases and J shed 6 bases, with 8 bases lying between them. DNA of the CDR3: TGTGCCAGCAGCCGGGGGGATGGCTACACCTTC. It codes for CASSRGDGYTF.

V gene TRBV5-1 combines with J gene TRBJ2-3, with a tentative D call TRBD2 (6 bases). This CDR3 comprises 15 residues. Germline V gives CDR1 SGHRS, CDR2 YFSETQ. V lost 4 bases and J lost 4, with 16 bases in between. CDR3 coding DNA: TGCGCCAGCAGCCCGGAGGGCCGGAGGTCAGATACGCAGTATTTT. Translating it yields CASSPEGRRSDTQYF.

The chain employs TRBV14 and TRBJ1-1; 7 bases fit TRBD1. This CDR3 contains 15 residues. The V and J ends lost 3 bases and 0 bases, in that order; junction bases with no gene match: 4. Germline CDR1 and CDR2: SGHDN and FVKESK. DNA of the CDR3: TGTGCCAGCAGCCACCGGACAGGTTTGAACACTGAAGCTTTCTTT. This codes for CASSHRTGLNTEAFF.

This clone was seen only once. The V gene is TRBV13, the J gene TRBJ2-7; D perhaps matches TRBD1 (6 bases). CDR3 length: 16 residues. Germline CDR1 and CDR2: PRHDT and FYEKMQ (reference sequence). V lost 5 bases and J lost 0, with 17 bases in between. The CDR3: CASSLPGQGPSYEQYF. CDR3 coding DNA: TGTGCCAGCAGCCTCCCCGGGCAGGGGCCCTCCTACGAGCAGTACTTC.

The J gene is TRBJ2-1, the V gene TRBV9; a weak D match, TRBD2 (6 bases). Per the germline V gene, CDR1 is SGDLS and CDR2 is YYNGEE. The CDR3 runs 14 residues. V was cut by 2 bases and J by 7 bases, with 13 bases left in between. The CDR3 DNA reads as TGTGCCAGCAGCGTCACTAGCTGGAGTAATGAGCAGTTCTTC. As protein: CASSVTSWSNEQFF.

This clone came up a few times. The rearrangement uses TRBV5-1 and TRBJ1-5, with 10 bases lining up with TRBD1. Germline trimming cut 0 bases from V and 6 bases from J; bases unmatched to any gene: 0. Looked up from germline, CDR1 is SGHRS and CDR2 is YFSETQ. The CDR3 runs to 14 residues. In nucleotides, the CDR3 is TGCGCCAGCAGCTTGGGACAGGGGGCTCAGCCCCAGCATTTT. Protein: CASSLGQGAQPQHF.

The chain uses TRBV28 and TRBJ2-7, with D unresolved. Germline assignment: CDR1 MDHEN and CDR2 SYDVKM. The CDR3 runs to 11 residues. V was pared by 6 bases and J by 2 bases, with 5 bases between. The CDR3 DNA reads TGTGCCAGCAGGAAAACCTACGAGCAGTACTTC. It is translated as CASRKTYEQYF.

The chain joins TRBV27 to TRBJ1-1; perhaps TRBD1 as D (5 bases). CDR1 is MNHEY, CDR2 SMNVEV, per germline (reference sequence). V lost 5 bases and J 5 bases, leaving 15 bases between the germline ends. This CDR3 comprises 14 residues. The CDR3 coding sequence is TGTGCCAGCAGTCAGGGACGGGGAACGACTGAAGCTTTCTTT. It specifies CASSQGRGTTEAFF.

The CDR3 region is CASSTQDRGGDTQYF. CDR3 nucleotides: TGTGCCAGCAGCACTCAAGACAGGGGCGGAGATACGCAGTATTTT. The V call is TRBV27, the J call TRBJ2-3, with TRBD1 matching over 8 bases. Germline V gives CDR1 MNHEY, CDR2 SMNVEV (reference sequence). The length of the CDR3 is 15 residues. The V and J ends lost 6 bases and 5 bases, in that order; junction bases with no gene match: 10.